Shown below are 8 T cell receptor beta chains from a single sample sequenced in a study of cytomegalovirus exposure and HLA in healthy donors. A multiplex PCR was run with 60 Vbeta primers and 13 Jbeta primers. TCRdb's copy holds only in-frame clones and misses some; the assay was immunoSEQ multiplex PCR. The sample records about 140,000 clones, 75% to 85% being singletons. Material for sequencing was PBMCs. The source of these receptors is a female donor in good health and CMV-seronegative.

The chain has TRBV7-2 and TRBJ2-7; 7 bases line up with TRBD2. The germline gives CDR1 SGHTA, CDR2 FQGNSA. Trimming took 2 bases from V and 4 from J; bases not matched to a gene: 8. CDR3 length: 15 amino acids. The DNA of the CDR3 is TGTGCCAGCAGCTTAATCGTGGGAGGGCCTTACGAGCAGTACTTC. Its protein is CASSLIVGGPYEQYF.

The chain employs TRBV2 and TRBJ1-4, with D perhaps TRBD1 (5 bases). V shed 2 bases and J shed 1 base, with 8 bases lying between them. Per the germline V gene, CDR1 is SNHLY and CDR2 is FYNNEI. The CDR3 length is 15 residues. The CDR3 DNA reads TGTGCCAGCAGTGAACAGGGCTTAACTAATGAAAAACTGTTTTTT. Translating gives CASSEQGLTNEKLFF.

The rearrangement uses TRBV7-8 and TRBJ2-1, with 8 bases lining up with TRBD2. J gave up 1 base and V 4 bases, and 3 bases lay outside the gene matches. CDR1 SGHVS and CDR2 FQNEAQ come from the germline V gene. This CDR3 spans 15 amino acids. In DNA form, the CDR3 reads TGTGCCAGCAGCTCGGGGGGGTGGTCCTACAATGAGCAGTTCTTC. It yields the protein CASSSGGWSYNEQFF.

This clone was picked up one time. V and J are TRBV2 and TRBJ2-7; D unclear. There are 14 residues in the CDR3. In germline, CDR1 is SNHLY, CDR2 FYNNEI. Trimming removed 1 base at V and 2 bases at J, with 9 bases between. CDR3 in amino acids: CASSEVGGAYEQYF. The CDR3 DNA is TGTGCCAGCAGTGAAGTAGGCGGCGCCTACGAGCAGTACTTC.

This chain joins TRBV11-3 and TRBJ2-1; weak D call: TRBD2 (5 bases). With 5 bases removed from V and 1 base from J, the gap between germline ends came to 15 bases. In germline, CDR1 is SGHNT, CDR2 YENEEA. The length of the CDR3 is 16 residues. The CDR3 here is CASSALLTGSYNEQFF. The CDR3 coding sequence is TGTGCCAGCAGCGCCCTTTTGACGGGATCCTACAATGAGCAGTTCTTC.

The CDR3 sequence is CASSRTGDYGYTF. The CDR3 DNA follows: TGTGCCAGCAGCAGGACAGGGGACTATGGCTACACCTTC. The chain recombines TRBV25-1 with TRBJ1-2, with TRBD1 matching over 9 bases. This CDR3 comprises 13 residues. Germline V gives CDR1 MGHDK, CDR2 SYGVNS. J gave up 3 bases and V 6 bases, and 2 bases lay outside the gene matches.

Regarding this clone: At one end the junction does not follow the germline gene, possibly because of a read error. DNA for the CDR3: TGTGCTAGCAGACTAGCGGGGGGGCGGGGAGATACGCAGTATTTT. Translated, it gives CASRLAGGRGDTQYF. V is TRBV7-7 and J is TRBJ2-3; 14 bases line up with TRBD2. The CDR3 contains 15 residues. CDR1 is SSHAT, CDR2 FNYEAQ, per germline (reference sequence).

The chain recombines TRBV19 with TRBJ1-1; D is possibly TRBD1 (5 bases). V dropped 4 bases and J dropped 5 bases, with 8 bases sitting between them. Germline loops: CDR1 LNHDA, CDR2 SQIVND (reference sequence). The CDR3 consists of 12 residues. CDR3 residues: CASSSHRTEAFF. The DNA of the CDR3 is TGTGCCAGTAGTAGCCACAGGACTGAAGCTTTCTTT.